This TCR beta chain comes out of a study of T cell changes during pregnancy in multiple sclerosis. The table came from immunoSEQ multiplex PCR; TCRdb's copy has only in-frame clones and leaves some out. This table has approximately 60,000 clones, around 93% appearing once. This CDR3 spans 15 amino acids. Between the trimmed V and J ends, which lost 1 base and 9 bases, there was a span of 16 bases. Germline V gene data show CDR1 as SEHNR and CDR2 as FQNEAQ (reference sequence). This material consisted of CD4+ T cells from peripheral blood mononuclear cells, taken before pregnancy. This chain links TRBV7-9 with TRBJ2-1; D gene uncertain. The clonotype was recovered from a female donor with multiple sclerosis, enrolled in a pregnancy study. The chain's CDR3 is CASSLEGSSRIEQFF. For the CDR3, the DNA is TGTGCCAGCAGCTTAGAAGGCTCCTCTAGGATTGAGCAGTTCTTC.